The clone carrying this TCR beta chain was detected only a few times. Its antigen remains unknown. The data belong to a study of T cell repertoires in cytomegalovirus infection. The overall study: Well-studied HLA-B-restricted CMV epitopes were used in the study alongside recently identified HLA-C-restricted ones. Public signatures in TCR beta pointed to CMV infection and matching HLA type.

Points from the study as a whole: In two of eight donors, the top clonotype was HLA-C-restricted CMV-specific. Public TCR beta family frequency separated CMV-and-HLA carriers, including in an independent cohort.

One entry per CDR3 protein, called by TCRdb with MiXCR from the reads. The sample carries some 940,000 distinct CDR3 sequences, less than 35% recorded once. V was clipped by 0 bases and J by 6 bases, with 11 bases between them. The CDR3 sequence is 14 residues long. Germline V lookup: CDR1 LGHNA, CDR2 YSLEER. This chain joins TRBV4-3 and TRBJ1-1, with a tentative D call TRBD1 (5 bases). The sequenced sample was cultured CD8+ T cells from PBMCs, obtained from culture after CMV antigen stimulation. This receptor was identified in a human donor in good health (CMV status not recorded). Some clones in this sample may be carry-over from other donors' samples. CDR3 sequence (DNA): TGCGCCAGCAGCCAAGATCGAGGGGCTGCTGAAGCTTTCTTT. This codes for CASSQDRGAAEAFF.